This TCR beta chain was obtained from a study of beta chain features in type 1 diabetes. The whole isolated RNA underwent reverse transcription, so sequencing captured expressed TCRB transcripts. Libraries were prepared by immunoSEQ multiplex PCR; TCRdb keeps only in-frame clonotypes and omits some of them. This sample has around 150,000 clones, with roughly 63% found just once. As to this clone: Its specificity is not known.

The CDR3 spans 15 residues. Germline V gene data show CDR1 as MNHEY and CDR2 as SVGAGI. V dropped 4 bases and J dropped 0; count of bases not matched to a gene: 5. Study observations and caveats: PCR may have favored shorter templates equally in patients and controls. Patients with Type 1 diabetes showed moderately but significantly shorter TCRB CDR3s in all four CD4+ subsets. Reduced insertions and increased deletions marked VDJ junctions in type 1 diabetes patients. HLA effects on TCRB rearrangement stayed unresolved here.

The authors sorted CD4+ naive, central memory, regulatory and stem cell-like memory cells via CD45RO/CCR7/CD25/CD127/CD95/CD27. The sequencing sample was made of naive CD4+ T cells from blood. V gene TRBV6-5 combines with J gene TRBJ1-1; 7 bases match TRBD1. The receptor was derived from a man aged 25 to 40 with type 1 diabetes. The CDR3: CASSSVQGMNTEAFF. CDR3 sequence (DNA): TGTGCCAGCAGTTCGGTACAGGGGATGAACACTGAAGCTTTCTTT.